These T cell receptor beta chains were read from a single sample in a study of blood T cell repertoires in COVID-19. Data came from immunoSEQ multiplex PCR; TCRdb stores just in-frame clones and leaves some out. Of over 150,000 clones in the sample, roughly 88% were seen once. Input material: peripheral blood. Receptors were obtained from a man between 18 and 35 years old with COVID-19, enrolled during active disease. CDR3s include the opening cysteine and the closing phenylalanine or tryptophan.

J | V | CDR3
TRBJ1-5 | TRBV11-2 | CASTGGLGQPQHF
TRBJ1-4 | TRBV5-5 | CASSLVPGQSNEKLFF
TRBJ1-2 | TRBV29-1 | CSVEGPDGYTF
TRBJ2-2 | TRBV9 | CASSVPRTSENTGELFF
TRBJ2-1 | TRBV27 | CASSSTGTSRTYNEQFF
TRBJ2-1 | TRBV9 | CASSGFRGRSGHEQFF
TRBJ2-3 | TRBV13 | CASSLGAAGRDTQYF
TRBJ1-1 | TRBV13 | CASSPGQVEAFF
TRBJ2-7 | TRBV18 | CASSVRQGTYEQYF
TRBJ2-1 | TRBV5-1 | CASSLSGTYNEQFF
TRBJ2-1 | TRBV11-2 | CASSNPGTSKSNYNEQFF
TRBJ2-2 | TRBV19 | CARIPGTLLSTGELFF
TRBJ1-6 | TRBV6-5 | CASKGPGGTPLHF
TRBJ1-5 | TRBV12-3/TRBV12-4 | CASSLRGYQPQHF
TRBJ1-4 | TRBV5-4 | CASSLESNPGEKLLF
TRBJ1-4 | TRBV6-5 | CASSYQARGSNEKLLF
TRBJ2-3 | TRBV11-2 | CASSLAPRGGRTDTQYF
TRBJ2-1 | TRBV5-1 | CASSWGPEQFF
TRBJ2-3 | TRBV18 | CASSQGLHTDTQYF
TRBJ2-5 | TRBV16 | CASSRGQGDVETQYF
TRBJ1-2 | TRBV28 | CASIIILEGTGNYGYTF
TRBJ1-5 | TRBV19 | CASSIAGGTQPQHF
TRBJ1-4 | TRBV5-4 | CASRSRTNEKLLF
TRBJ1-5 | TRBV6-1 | CASSDQGSNQPQHF
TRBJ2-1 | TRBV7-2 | CASSLWRGRGSYNEQFF
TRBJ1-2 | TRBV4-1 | CASSPRLGRGRDYGYTF
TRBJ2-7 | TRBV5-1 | CASSLTSGKGYEQYF
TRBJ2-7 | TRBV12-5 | CASDLGTREQYF
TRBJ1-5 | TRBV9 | CASSVSPTGGQPQHF
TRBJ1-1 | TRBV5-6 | CASSAGRVITEAFF
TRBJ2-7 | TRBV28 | CASSLAGAYEQYF
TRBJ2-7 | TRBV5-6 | CASAELGLSYEQYF
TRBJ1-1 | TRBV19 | CASSIASGGTEAFF
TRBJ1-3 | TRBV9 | CASSPQGQGSGNTIYF
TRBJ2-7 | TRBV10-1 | CASSIGQGPYEQYF
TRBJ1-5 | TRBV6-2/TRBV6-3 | CASSYGAGYQHF
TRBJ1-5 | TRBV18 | CASSLDRGAGWPQHF
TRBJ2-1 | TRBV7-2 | CASSLGFSGQGTVDEQFF
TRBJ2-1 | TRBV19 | CASSIGDNEQFF
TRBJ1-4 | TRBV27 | CASSPWTGEDEKLFF
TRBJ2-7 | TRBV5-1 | CASSVTSGNSYEQYF
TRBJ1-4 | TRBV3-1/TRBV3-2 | CASSQTQGYEKLFF
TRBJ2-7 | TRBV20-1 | CSASDREIGSYEQYF
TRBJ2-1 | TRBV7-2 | CASSLVGVPYNEQFF
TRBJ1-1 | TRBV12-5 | CASGFSRNTEAFF